What follows are 29 T cell receptor beta chains derived from one specimen sequenced in a study of Graves' ophthalmopathy and Graves' hyperthyroidism. CDR3 regions of TCR beta were amplified from RNA transcripts. HTBI primers were employed in first-round RT-PCR, then a second-round multiplex PCR followed. Each CDR3 protein gets one entry after TCRdb re-called the multiplex PCR reads with MiXCR. The data contain roughly 500,000 distinct CDR3 sequences, about 15% of them singletons. The source material was blood. The receptors stem from a woman aged 25-40 years with Graves' ophthalmopathy.

This chain uses TRBV30 with TRBJ1-1, with D uncertain. This CDR3 is 11 amino acids long. V lost 5 bases and J lost 5, with 9 bases in between. Germline V gene lookup returns CDR1 GTSNPN and CDR2 SVGIG (reference sequence). CDR3 residues: CAWAVGTEAFF. CDR3 nucleotides: TGTGCCTGGGCCGTAGGGACTGAAGCTTTCTTT. Full variable domain (missing parts from reference TRBV30 and TRBJ1-1): SQTIHQWPATLVQPVGSPLSLECTVEGTSNPNLYWYRQAAGRGLQLLFYSVGIGQISSEVPQNLSASRPQDRQFILSSKKLLLSDSGFYLCAWAVGTEAFFGQGTRLTVV.

This clonotype was counted ten times or more. The genes are TRBV2 and TRBJ1-2, with D perhaps matching TRBD1 (5 bases). Germline V gives CDR1 SNHLY, CDR2 FYNNEI. The V end lost 5 bases, the J end lost 8 bases, and 6 bases lay between the germline ends. CDR3 length: 10 amino acids. The chain's CDR3 is CASSRTGYTF. CDR3 in DNA: TGTGCCAGCAGTCGGACAGGCTACACCTTC.

About this clonotype: With a much larger clone just one base away, this may be a read error. This chain links TRBV12-3 or TRBV12-4 with TRBJ1-5, with a tentative D call TRBD1 (6 bases). The CDR3 covers 15 residues. In DNA form, the CDR3 reads TGTGCCAGCAGTCCGACTCCGGGGGGCAACCAGCCCCCGCATTTT. It codes for CASSPTPGGNQPPHF.

The gene calls are TRBV28 and TRBJ1-3; D is possibly TRBD1 (6 bases). V lost 5 bases, J lost 3 bases, and 14 bases lay in between. There are 15 residues in the CDR3. Germline-derived CDR1 and CDR2 are MDHEN and SYDVKM. CDR3 protein: CASSVQGSGGNTIYF. The CDR3 DNA follows: TGTGCCAGCAGTGTACAGGGTTCGGGTGGAAACACCATATATTTT. The entire variable domain, with the rest obtained from reference TRBV28 and TRBJ1-3, is as follows: DVKVTQSSRYLVKRTGEKVFLECVQDMDHENMFWYRQDPGLGLRLIYFSYDVKMKEKGDIPEGYSVSREKKERFSLILESASTNQTSMYLCASSVQGSGGNTIYFGEGSWLTVV.

This clonotype was seen ten or more times. The CDR3 sequence is CASSYTKQGANTEAFF. CDR3 DNA: TGTGCCAGCAGTTACACTAAACAGGGGGCAAACACTGAAGCTTTCTTT. The chain has TRBV6-5 and TRBJ1-1; 9 bases match TRBD1. The CDR3 totals 16 residues. Germline V CDR1 and CDR2: MNHEY, SVGAGI. J was trimmed by 2 bases and V by 2 bases; bases with no gene match: 6.

There are many counts of this clonotype. For the CDR3, the DNA is TGTGCCAGCACGAGAGGACATCCGAACACTGAAGCTTTCTTT. This gives the protein CASTRGHPNTEAFF. V usage is TRBV6-5 and J usage is TRBJ1-1, with a possible D match to TRBD1 (5 bases). Trimming stripped 7 bases from V and 1 base from J, with 13 bases between. CDR1 and CDR2 from the germline V gene are MNHEY and SVGAGI. The CDR3 is 14 amino acids.

The chain links TRBV9 to TRBJ2-2; D is ambiguous. The V end was cut by 0 bases, the J end by 4 bases, with 4 bases between. CDR3 length: 13 residues. CDR1 and CDR2 (germline): SGDLS, YYNGEE. The DNA of the CDR3 is TGTGCCAGCAGCGTAGGGCGCACCGGGGAGCTGTTTTTT. Encoded protein: CASSVGRTGELFF. Combining the CDR3 with reference TRBV9 and TRBJ2-2 gives the whole variable domain DSGVTQTPKHLITATGQRVTLRCSPRSGDLSVYWYQQSLDQGLQFLIQYYNGEERAKGNILERFSAQQFPDLHSELNLSSLELGDSALYFCASSVGRTGELFFGEGSRLTVL.

To note about this clonotype: A clone one base away is much larger, so this may be a read error. The rearrangement uses TRBV5-1 and TRBJ2-7; the match to TRBD1 covers 10 bases. The V gene's germline CDR1 is SGHRS and CDR2 YFSETQ. This CDR3 has 14 amino acids. CDR3 amino acids: CASSFETGGNEHYF. The DNA of the CDR3 is TGCGCCAGCAGCTTCGAGACAGGGGGCAACGAGCACTACTTC.

This clonotype was observed many times. The chain combines TRBV13 with TRBJ2-7, with a weak D call TRBD2 (6 bases). Trimming left V 5 bases short and J 1 base short, with 9 bases between. The CDR3 length is 13 residues. Germline CDR1 PRHDT, CDR2 FYEKMQ (reference sequence). The CDR3 region has the DNA TGTGCCAGCAGCAGGGACTTTTCCTACGAGCAGTACTTC. This gives the protein CASSRDFSYEQYF.

This clonotype was observed at least ten times. This chain uses TRBV20-1 with TRBJ2-7; 9 nucleotides line up with TRBD2. The CDR3 consists of 13 residues. V was pared by 5 bases and J by 3 bases, with 5 bases of the junction left unmatched. Germline CDR1 DFQATT, CDR2 SNEGSKA (reference sequence). This CDR3 is CSAVTSGYYEQYF. DNA of the CDR3: TGCAGTGCTGTGACTAGCGGCTACTACGAGCAGTACTTC.

This clonotype has a count of ten or more. The CDR3: CASSPLPGRDSGANVLTF. CDR3 nucleotide sequence: TGTGCCAGTAGTCCCCTCCCGGGACGGGACTCTGGGGCCAACGTCCTGACTTTC. The chain carries TRBV19 and TRBJ2-6, with D perhaps matching TRBD1 or TRBD2 (5 bases each). Germline V CDR1 and CDR2: LNHDA, SQIVND (reference sequence). The CDR3 is made up of 18 amino acids. Trimming cost V 5 bases and J 0 bases, with 17 bases left between them. The full variable domain, in which reference TRBV19 and TRBJ2-6 provide the parts outside the CDR3, is DGGITQSPKYLFRKEGQNVTLSCEQNLNHDAMYWYRQDPGQGLRLIYYSQIVNDFQKGDIAEGYSVSREKKESFPLTVTSAQKNPTAFYLCASSPLPGRDSGANVLTFGAGSRLTVL.

This clonotype was observed many times. This chain uses TRBV7-8 with TRBJ1-1; weak D call: TRBD1 (5 bases). The V and J ends lost 5 bases and 1 base respectively, with 11 bases between them. The length of the CDR3 is 14 residues. The V gene's germline CDR1 is SGHVS and CDR2 FQNEAQ. CDR3 amino acids: CASSPYDRNTEAFF. The CDR3 coding sequence is TGTGCCAGCAGCCCGTACGACAGGAACACTGAAGCTTTCTTT.

Ten or more counts support this clonotype. This CDR3 is CASSEGADYGYTF. The CDR3 region has the DNA TGTGCCAGCAGTGAAGGGGCAGACTATGGCTACACCTTC. The chain combines TRBV6-1 with TRBJ1-2; D is undetermined. There are 13 residues in the CDR3. CDR1 is MNHNS and CDR2 is SASEGT in the germline V gene. Trimming took off 1 base at V and 3 bases at J, with 6 bases between the two ends.

The genes are TRBV11-2 and TRBJ2-5; 7 bases match TRBD2. This CDR3 is built from 19 residues. V dropped 5 bases and J dropped 4; count of bases not matched to a gene: 22. Germline CDR1 is SGHAT and CDR2 is FQNNGV. The CDR3 here is CASSREIGRIAGNGETQYF. The CDR3 nucleotides are TGTGCCAGCAGCCGCGAAATAGGCCGGATAGCGGGTAATGGAGAGACCCAGTACTTC. The full variable domain, completed using reference TRBV11-2 and TRBJ2-5, is EAGVAQSPRYKIIEKRQSVAFWCNPISGHATLYWYQQILGQGPKLLIQFQNNGVVDDSQLPKDRFSAERLKGVDSTLKIQPAKLEDSAVYLCASSREIGRIAGNGETQYFGPGTRLLVL.

As for this clonotype: This may be a read error: a much more frequent sequence differs by one nucleotide. No conserved phenylalanine or tryptophan is present at the end of the CDR3, so a read error is the likely explanation. V gene TRBV3-1 combines with J gene TRBJ2-5, with TRBD2 matching 7 bases. Germline V CDR1 and CDR2: LGHDT, YNNKEL (reference sequence). V shed 3 bases and J 4 bases; nucleotides not matched to a gene: 2. The CDR3 consists of 13 residues. In DNA, the CDR3 is TGTGCCAGCAGCCACTTAGCGGGAGAGACCCAGTACTAC. It is translated as CASSHLAGETQYY.

Many counts were recorded for this clonotype. CDR3 in amino acids: CAISEGARGYGYTF. The CDR3 nucleotides are TGTGCCATCAGTGAGGGGGCGCGGGGTTATGGCTACACCTTC. This chain links TRBV10-3 with TRBJ1-2, with D possibly matching TRBD1 (5 bases). Germline loops: CDR1 ENHRY, CDR2 SYGVKD. The CDR3 loop spans 14 amino acids. The V and J ends lost 2 bases and 5 bases respectively, with 12 bases between them.

This clonotype was seen at least ten times. The V call is TRBV19, the J call TRBJ2-2, with 9 bases matching TRBD2. The length of the CDR3 is 16 residues. CDR1 is LNHDA, CDR2 SQIVND, per germline (reference sequence). V dropped 5 bases and J dropped 4; count of bases not matched to a gene: 8. CDR3 coding DNA: TGTGCCAGTAGTCCCCCTAGCGGGGCGGTCACCGGGGAGCTGTTTTTT. It encodes CASSPPSGAVTGELFF. Together with reference TRBV19 and TRBJ2-2, the CDR3 gives the full variable domain: DGGITQSPKYLFRKEGQNVTLSCEQNLNHDAMYWYRQDPGQGLRLIYYSQIVNDFQKGDIAEGYSVSREKKESFPLTVTSAQKNPTAFYLCASSPPSGAVTGELFFGEGSRLTVL.

This clonotype was found a few times. The V call is TRBV5-1, the J call TRBJ1-6; D may be TRBD1 (6 bases). V lost 5 bases, J lost 8 bases, and 14 bases lay in between. This CDR3 contains 14 residues. Germline values: CDR1 SGHRS, CDR2 YFSETQ. The CDR3 protein is CASSRGDTDSPLHF. In nucleotides, the CDR3 is TGCGCCAGCAGTCGGGGGGACACCGATTCACCCCTCCACTTT. The whole variable domain, filled in from reference TRBV5-1 and TRBJ1-6, reads KAGVTQTPRYLIKTRGQQVTLSCSPISGHRSVSWYQQTPGQGLQFLFEYFSETQRNKGNFPGRFSGRQFSNSRSEMNVSTLELGDSALYLCASSRGDTDSPLHFGNGTRLTVT.

V usage is TRBV9 and J usage is TRBJ2-5; TRBD1 is a possible D gene (5 bases). V lost 0 bases to trimming and J lost 6 bases, with 12 bases between them. There are 14 residues in the CDR3. The V gene's germline CDR1 is SGDLS and CDR2 YYNGEE. For the CDR3, the DNA is TGTGCCAGCAGCGTAGGACAGAATGAACAGACCCAGTACTTC. Encoded protein: CASSVGQNEQTQYF. Variable domain in full (rest from reference TRBV9 and TRBJ2-5): DSGVTQTPKHLITATGQRVTLRCSPRSGDLSVYWYQQSLDQGLQFLIQYYNGEERAKGNILERFSAQQFPDLHSELNLSSLELGDSALYFCASSVGQNEQTQYFGPGTRLLVL.

This clonotype was seen ten or more times. The V and J genes are TRBV18 and TRBJ2-7, with a possible D match to TRBD1 (6 bases). Germline V gene lookup returns CDR1 KGHSH and CDR2 LQKENI. V lost 8 bases and J 3 bases, leaving 14 bases between the germline ends. The CDR3 sequence is 13 residues long. The CDR3 DNA is TGTGCCAGCAGCCCCGGACAGTACTACGAGCAGTACTTC. This translates into CASSPGQYYEQYF.

This clonotype was seen many times. The V call is TRBV11-2, the J call TRBJ2-2; 7 bases fit TRBD2. J gave up 4 bases and V 1 base, and 6 bases lay outside the gene matches. Germline V lookup: CDR1 SGHAT, CDR2 FQNNGV. There are 16 residues in the CDR3. This CDR3 reads CASSLVRAGPTGELFF. Here the CDR3 DNA reads TGTGCCAGCAGCTTAGTACGAGCGGGGCCCACCGGGGAGCTGTTTTTT. The full variable domain, completed using reference TRBV11-2 and TRBJ2-2, is EAGVAQSPRYKIIEKRQSVAFWCNPISGHATLYWYQQILGQGPKLLIQFQNNGVVDDSQLPKDRFSAERLKGVDSTLKIQPAKLEDSAVYLCASSLVRAGPTGELFFGEGSRLTVL.

This clonotype was found many times. The V and J genes are TRBV20-1 and TRBJ2-5; the D gene is possibly TRBD2 (7 bases). V lost 3 bases, J lost 2 bases, and 22 bases lay in between. CDR1 and CDR2 (germline): DFQATT, SNEGSKA (reference sequence). The CDR3 covers 17 residues. The CDR3 DNA reads as TGCAGTGCTAGCGGGCAGGGGATGACTAGCATACAAGAGACCCAGTACTTC. Its protein product is CSASGQGMTSIQETQYF.

The V gene is TRBV19, the J gene TRBJ1-2; 10 bases are shared with TRBD1. J lost 4 bases, V lost 6 bases, and 5 bases had no gene match. This CDR3 contains 14 residues. Germline loops: CDR1 LNHDA, CDR2 SQIVND (reference sequence). The CDR3 DNA sequence: TGTGCCAGTAGGACGACAGGGGGCTTCTATGGCTACACCTTC. Its protein product is CASRTTGGFYGYTF.

This clonotype was recorded many times. V usage is TRBV6-5 and J usage is TRBJ1-2; 7 nucleotides agree with TRBD1. V lost 2 bases and J lost 7; bases outside the gene matches: 10. The CDR3 runs to 15 residues. Germline V gives CDR1 MNHEY, CDR2 SVGAGI. Here the CDR3 reads CASSYGPTGTGGYTF. The CDR3 nucleotides read TGTGCCAGCAGTTACGGCCCGACAGGGACGGGTGGCTACACCTTC.

This chain links TRBV28 with TRBJ1-2, with 7 nucleotides matching TRBD1. Germline-derived CDR1 and CDR2 are MDHEN and SYDVKM. V was pared by 4 bases and J by 9 bases, with 14 bases of the junction left unmatched. CDR3 length equals 15 residues. The CDR3 nucleotides read TGTGCCAGCAGTTATCTCGGACAGGTATCGAGACGCTACACCTTC. Translating it yields CASSYLGQVSRRYTF.

This chain links TRBV9 with TRBJ1-1, with 7 bases that match TRBD1. Germline-derived CDR1 and CDR2 are SGDLS and YYNGEE. The CDR3 has 16 amino acids. Germline trimming cut 4 bases from V and 0 bases from J; bases unmatched to any gene: 9. CDR3 sequence: CASSLGYRGLNTEAFF. In DNA form, the CDR3 reads TGTGCCAGCAGCCTTGGCTACAGGGGCCTGAACACTGAAGCTTTCTTT.

This clonotype was recorded many times. The rearrangement links TRBV28 to TRBJ2-3, with 8 bases fitting TRBD1. Losses at the gene ends were 3 bases for V and 1 base for J; bases not matched to a gene: 6. The CDR3 contains 16 residues. The germline CDR1 and CDR2 sequences are MDHEN and SYDVKM. CDR3 DNA: TGTGCCAGCAGTTTTTTGGTGACAGGGGGCACAGATACGCAGTATTTT. This encodes CASSFLVTGGTDTQYF.

This clonotype was recorded a few times. The rearrangement uses TRBV5-1 and TRBJ2-5, with TRBD2 matching 10 bases. J lost 5 bases, V lost 4 bases, and 11 bases had no gene match. Per germline, CDR1 SGHRS and CDR2 YFSETQ. There are 16 residues in the CDR3. CDR3 region: CASSPAASGGVETQYF. CDR3 DNA: TGCGCCAGCAGCCCGGCCGCCAGCGGGGGGGTGGAGACCCAGTACTTC.

This clonotype was seen at least ten times. The chain links TRBV19 to TRBJ2-2, with D maybe TRBD1 (6 bases). Germline CDR1 LNHDA, CDR2 SQIVND (reference sequence). This CDR3 has 14 amino acids. V shed 6 bases and J shed 7 bases, with 15 bases lying between them. The CDR3 DNA reads TGTGCCAGTAGAAGGTCAGGGGTCCTCGGGGAGCTGTTTTTT. Translation gives CASRRSGVLGELFF. Filled out from reference TRBV19 and TRBJ2-2, the complete variable domain reads DGGITQSPKYLFRKEGQNVTLSCEQNLNHDAMYWYRQDPGQGLRLIYYSQIVNDFQKGDIAEGYSVSREKKESFPLTVTSAQKNPTAFYLCASRRSGVLGELFFGEGSRLTVL.